These 28 T cell receptor beta chains were all obtained from the same sample, sequenced in a study of T cell responses to AZD1222 COVID-19 vaccine. Clones were read by immunoSEQ multiplex PCR, and TCRdb kept only the in-frame ones, dropping some. This table has 100,000 or so clones, 90% appearing once. The source material was peripheral blood, sampled on day 0 of AZD1222 vaccination. The receptors shown here come from an adult in good health.

The V gene is TRBV28, the J gene TRBJ2-6; 8 positions match TRBD1. The V gene end was trimmed by 6 bases and the J gene end by 0 bases; junction bases not matched to a gene: 10. There are 18 residues in the CDR3. Per the germline V gene, CDR1 is MDHEN and CDR2 is SYDVKM. The CDR3 region has the DNA TGTGCCAGCAGGGGGTCGACAGGGGTCCTCTCTGGGGCCAACGTCCTGACTTTC. Amino acids: CASRGSTGVLSGANVLTF.

The chain has TRBV19 and TRBJ1-1; 7 nucleotides match TRBD1. Trimming took 3 bases from V and 1 from J; bases not matched to a gene: 5. CDR3 length: 15 residues. Germline V gene data show CDR1 as LNHDA and CDR2 as SQIVND (reference sequence). Written as DNA, the CDR3 is TGTGCCAGTAGTATCGAAGGGGGCACGAACACTGAAGCTTTCTTT. Translating gives CASSIEGGTNTEAFF.

J is TRBJ2-5 and V is TRBV15; possibly TRBD1 for D (6 bases). The germline V gene has CDR1 LNHNV and CDR2 YYDKDF (reference sequence). CDR3 size: 15 residues. Trimming removed 0 bases from V and 1 base from J, with 9 bases in between. This CDR3 is CATSRDPDSQETQYF. The CDR3 DNA reads as TGTGCCACCAGCAGAGACCCGGACAGCCAAGAGACCCAGTACTTC.

This clone was observed once. For the CDR3, the DNA is TGTGCCAGCAGCCAAAATCCAGCGGGGTCGTCCGGGGCAGATACGCAGTATTTT. It translates to CASSQNPAGSSGADTQYF. V and J are TRBV3-1 (or the pseudogene TRBV3-2) and TRBJ2-3; TRBD2 aligns across 7 bases. V shed 2 bases, J shed 4 bases, and the junction held 15 bases outside the gene matches. The germline V gene has CDR1 LGHDT and CDR2 YNNKEL (reference sequence). This CDR3 is built from 18 residues.

The rearrangement joins TRBV19 to TRBJ2-2; D is perhaps TRBD1 (6 bases). V lost 4 bases to trimming and J lost 4 bases, with 10 bases between them. This CDR3 is 14 amino acids long. Germline V gives CDR1 LNHDA, CDR2 SQIVND (reference sequence). DNA for the CDR3: TGTGCCAGTAGTAGACAGGTTATCACCGGGGAGCTGTTTTTT. This encodes CASSRQVITGELFF.

J is TRBJ2-7 and V is TRBV6-6; 7 bases match TRBD2. The germline V gene has CDR1 MNHNY and CDR2 SVGAGI (reference sequence). V shed 5 bases and J 3 bases; nucleotides not matched to a gene: 16. This CDR3 is built from 17 residues. Here the CDR3 reads CASSPHGVAGINYEQYF. The DNA for the CDR3 is TGTGCCAGCAGTCCCCATGGGGTAGCGGGTATAAACTACGAGCAGTACTTC.

The chain carries TRBV25-1 and TRBJ1-2; D not certain. The V gene lost 4 bases and the J gene lost 0 bases, with 15 bases spanning the gap. CDR3 length: 16 amino acids. CDR1 is MGHDK and CDR2 is SYGVNS in the germline V gene. The CDR3 coding sequence is TGTGCCAGCAGTGGGAATCTGGCGGGCACTAACTATGGCTACACCTTC. Translated: CASSGNLAGTNYGYTF.

The gene calls are TRBV30 and TRBJ2-3, with 7 bases matching TRBD1. V trimming: 3 bases; J trimming: 1 base; junction bases outside the gene matches: 10. CDR1 and CDR2 (germline): GTSNPN, SVGIG (reference sequence). The CDR3 has 16 residues. For the CDR3, the DNA is TGTGCCTGGAGAACAGGGAGAGGGGGCGGCACAGATACGCAGTATTTT. It yields the protein CAWRTGRGGGTDTQYF.

The V and J genes are TRBV9 and TRBJ1-2; 7 nucleotides agree with TRBD1. The V gene end was trimmed by 2 bases and the J gene end by 4 bases; junction bases not matched to a gene: 5. The CDR3 is 14 residues long. Germline assignment: CDR1 SGDLS and CDR2 YYNGEE. The CDR3 DNA reads TGTGCCAGCAGCGTGGAGACAGGGTTCTATGGCTACACCTTC. Translation gives CASSVETGFYGYTF.

The chain employs TRBV5-5 and TRBJ1-6; unclear D gene. The germline V and J ends were trimmed by 1 base and 14 bases, with 13 bases remaining between them. Germline CDR1 and CDR2: SGHKS and YYEKEE (reference sequence). This CDR3 region has 13 residues. CDR3 in amino acids: CASSLPYGDSLHF. The CDR3 coding sequence is TGTGCCAGCAGCTTGCCCTACGGGGATTCCCTCCACTTT.

V gene TRBV3-1 (or the pseudogene TRBV3-2) combines with J gene TRBJ1-6; unclear D gene. The V end was cut by 2 bases, the J end by 7 bases, with 9 bases between. Germline values: CDR1 LGHDT, CDR2 YNNKEL (reference sequence). This CDR3 has 14 residues. CDR3: CASSQREANSPLHF. The DNA of the CDR3 is TGTGCCAGCAGCCAAAGGGAAGCAAATTCACCCCTCCACTTT.

This rearrangement joins TRBV10-3 to TRBJ2-4; D not certain. The CDR3 is 14 residues long. Trimming pared 3 bases from V and 9 bases from J, leaving 15 bases between. Germline V CDR1 and CDR2: ENHRY, SYGVKD. CDR3 sequence reads: CAISERTPPTIQYF. The DNA of the CDR3 is TGTGCCATCAGTGAACGGACCCCACCCACCATTCAGTACTTC.

This clone was found once. V gene TRBV29-1 combines with J gene TRBJ2-5, with 7 positions matching TRBD1. Germline V gives CDR1 SQVTM, CDR2 ANQGSEA. The CDR3 is 13 amino acids. Trimming took 2 bases from V and 4 from J; bases not matched to a gene: 4. CDR3 sequence: CSVERQGLETQYF. The CDR3 region has the DNA TGCAGCGTTGAAAGACAGGGATTAGAGACCCAGTACTTC. The variable domain in full, with the rest retrieved from reference TRBV29-1 and TRBJ2-5, is SAVISQKPSRDICQRGTSLTIQCQVDSQVTMMFWYRQQPGQSLTLIATANQGSEATYESGFVIDKFPISRPNLTFSTLTVSNMSPEDSSIYLCSVERQGLETQYFGPGTRLLVL.

This clone showed up just once. The genes are TRBV7-9 and TRBJ2-3; a weak D match, TRBD1 (5 bases). The germline CDR1 and CDR2 sequences are SEHNR and FQNEAQ (reference sequence). This CDR3 spans 13 amino acids. The ends were cut back, 2 bases at V and 6 bases at J, with 9 bases in the middle. CDR3 loop: CASSLQGSDTQYF. DNA for the CDR3: TGTGCCAGCAGCTTACAGGGTTCGGATACGCAGTATTTT. Full variable domain (missing parts from reference TRBV7-9 and TRBJ2-3): DTGVSQNPRHKITKRGQNVTFRCDPISEHNRLYWYRQTLGQGPEFLTYFQNEAQLEKSRLLSDRFSAERPKGSFSTLEIQRTEQGDSAMYLCASSLQGSDTQYFGPGTRLTVL.

This clone turned up a few times. The chain recombines TRBV23-1 with TRBJ2-7; D not resolved. TRBV23-1 is labeled an ORF, and its function is uncertain. Between the trimmed V and J ends, which lost 8 bases and 1 base, there was a span of 15 bases. This CDR3 spans 14 amino acids. CDR3 protein: CASPNGPKSYEQYF. The DNA for the CDR3 is TGCGCCAGCCCCAATGGTCCCAAGTCCTACGAGCAGTACTTC.

The gene calls are TRBV2 and TRBJ2-5, with 11 bases that match TRBD1. V was clipped by 7 bases and J by 2 bases; unmatched bases: 6. Germline CDR1 SNHLY, CDR2 FYNNEI. The CDR3 is made up of 15 amino acids. The CDR3 region is CASTGGQGGQETQYF. Written as DNA, the CDR3 is TGTGCCAGCACCGGGGGACAGGGGGGTCAAGAGACCCAGTACTTC.

A few counts support this clone. This chain links TRBV5-6 with TRBJ1-2, with D tentatively TRBD1 (6 bases). This CDR3 spans 17 amino acids. The ends were cut back, 2 bases at V and 4 bases at J, with 21 bases in the middle. The germline V gene encodes CDR1 SGHDT and CDR2 YYEEEE. The CDR3 sequence: CASSLMPGQQQAYGYTF. In nucleotides, the CDR3 is TGTGCCAGCAGCTTAATGCCCGGACAGCAGCAAGCCTATGGCTACACCTTC.

This chain uses TRBV5-1 with TRBJ2-3; 9 bases match TRBD1. Germline V gene data show CDR1 as SGHRS and CDR2 as YFSETQ. The CDR3 has 15 amino acids. Germline trimming cut 2 bases from V and 5 bases from J; bases unmatched to any gene: 6. The CDR3 DNA follows: TGCGCCAGCAGCTTAACAGGGGGCTCGGTAGATACGCAGTATTTT. It specifies CASSLTGGSVDTQYF.

The chain joins TRBV19 to TRBJ2-1, with a weak D call TRBD2 (6 bases). The CDR3 is 14 residues long. Per germline, CDR1 LNHDA and CDR2 SQIVND (reference sequence). V was trimmed by 11 bases and J by 3 bases, leaving 17 bases between them. CDR3 nucleotide sequence: TGTGCCCGCCGTTCCGGGGGTAACTACAATGAGCAGTTCTTC. It specifies CARRSGGNYNEQFF.

On this clone itself: Distinct nucleotide sequences in the sample also encode this CDR3. The V and J genes are TRBV15 and TRBJ2-7, with D possibly being TRBD1 (6 bases). Trimming removed 1 base from V and 3 bases from J, with 7 bases in between. The germline V gene encodes CDR1 LNHNV and CDR2 YYDKDF (reference sequence). This CDR3 comprises 13 residues. The CDR3 region has the DNA TGTGCCACCAGCAGAGTGGACAGCTACGAGCAGTACTTC. Amino acid sequence: CATSRVDSYEQYF. The variable domain in full, with the rest retrieved from reference TRBV15 and TRBJ2-7, is DAMVIQNPRYQVTQFGKPVTLSCSQTLNHNVMYWYQQKSSQAPKLLFHYYDKDFNNEADTPDNFQSRRPNTSFCFLDIRSPGLGDTAMYLCATSRVDSYEQYFGPGTRLTVT.

The chain carries TRBV4-1 and TRBJ1-1, with 8 bases identical to TRBD1. V was clipped by 4 bases and J by 11 bases; unmatched bases: 15. The CDR3 spans 15 residues. CDR1 and CDR2 from the germline V gene are MGHRA and YSYEKL. The CDR3: CASSPVGVRGRDAFF. DNA for the CDR3: TGCGCCAGCAGCCCGGTCGGCGTCAGGGGGCGCGATGCTTTCTTT.

The gene calls are TRBV15 and TRBJ1-2; possible D gene TRBD1, 6 bases. The CDR3 is 17 amino acids. Trimming removed 3 bases at V and 9 bases at J, with 26 bases between. Per germline, CDR1 LNHNV and CDR2 YYDKDF (reference sequence). The CDR3 bases are TGTGCCACCAGCAGTGATCTTAGCGGGTATCTTACAGGGAGCTACACCTTC. It encodes CATSSDLSGYLTGSYTF.

The DNA for the CDR3 is TGTGCCAGCAGCTTCGGGGTCAGCGCAGATACGCAGTATTTT. It specifies CASSFGVSADTQYF. The gene calls are TRBV5-5 and TRBJ2-3, with D possibly being TRBD2 (5 bases). Germline V lookup: CDR1 SGHKS, CDR2 YYEKEE (reference sequence). The CDR3 contains 14 residues. Trimming cost V 2 bases and J 4 bases, with 11 bases left between them.

The chain employs TRBV28 and TRBJ2-7; 10 nucleotides line up with TRBD2. CDR3 length: 11 amino acids. Germline-derived CDR1 and CDR2 are MDHEN and SYDVKM. The DNA of the CDR3 is TGTGTCTCTAGCGGGGGCTACGAGCAGTACTTC. Translating it yields CVSSGGYEQYF.

The CDR3 nucleotides are TGTGCCAGCAGTGAAAGGGGCTACGAGCAGTACTTC. It yields the protein CASSERGYEQYF. V is TRBV6-1 and J is TRBJ2-7, with a weak D call TRBD1 (5 bases). Trimming removed 2 bases at V and 3 bases at J, with 5 bases between. The germline V gene has CDR1 MNHNS and CDR2 SASEGT. This CDR3 comprises 12 residues.

CDR3 region: CAWSVPETVEAFF. CDR3 sequence (DNA): TGTGCCTGGAGTGTACCCGAGACAGTTGAAGCTTTCTTT. This chain joins TRBV30 and TRBJ1-1; the D gene is possibly TRBD1 (5 bases). This CDR3 is built from 13 residues. CDR1 is GTSNPN, CDR2 SVGIG, per germline (reference sequence). Deletions cut 0 bases from V and 7 bases from J, with 12 bases between.

The V and J genes are TRBV5-6 and TRBJ1-5; D not certain. V was pared by 2 bases and J by 3 bases, with 9 bases between. The CDR3 is 14 residues long. The germline V gene encodes CDR1 SGHDT and CDR2 YYEEEE. CDR3 sequence: CASSLGLHNQPQHF. The CDR3 coding sequence is TGTGCCAGCAGCTTAGGGCTGCACAATCAGCCCCAGCATTTT.

This chain uses TRBV7-8 with TRBJ2-5, with 10 bases lining up with TRBD2. V shed 0 bases, J shed 3 bases, and the junction held 1 base outside the gene matches. Germline loops: CDR1 SGHVS, CDR2 FQNEAQ. CDR3 length equals 15 residues. In DNA, the CDR3 is TGTGCCAGCAGCTTAGCAGGACTAGCGGAAGAGACCCAGTACTTC. It specifies CASSLAGLAEETQYF.